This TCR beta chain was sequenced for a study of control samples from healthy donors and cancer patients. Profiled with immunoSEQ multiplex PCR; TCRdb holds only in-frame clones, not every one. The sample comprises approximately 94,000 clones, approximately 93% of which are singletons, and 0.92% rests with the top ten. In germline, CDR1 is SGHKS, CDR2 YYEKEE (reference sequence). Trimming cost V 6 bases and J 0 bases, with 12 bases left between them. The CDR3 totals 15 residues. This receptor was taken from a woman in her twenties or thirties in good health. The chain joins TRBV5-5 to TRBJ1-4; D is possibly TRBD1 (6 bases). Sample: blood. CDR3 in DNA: TGTGCCAGCAAGAGACAGGCAGCAACTAATGAAAAACTGTTTTTT. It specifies CASKRQAATNEKLFF.